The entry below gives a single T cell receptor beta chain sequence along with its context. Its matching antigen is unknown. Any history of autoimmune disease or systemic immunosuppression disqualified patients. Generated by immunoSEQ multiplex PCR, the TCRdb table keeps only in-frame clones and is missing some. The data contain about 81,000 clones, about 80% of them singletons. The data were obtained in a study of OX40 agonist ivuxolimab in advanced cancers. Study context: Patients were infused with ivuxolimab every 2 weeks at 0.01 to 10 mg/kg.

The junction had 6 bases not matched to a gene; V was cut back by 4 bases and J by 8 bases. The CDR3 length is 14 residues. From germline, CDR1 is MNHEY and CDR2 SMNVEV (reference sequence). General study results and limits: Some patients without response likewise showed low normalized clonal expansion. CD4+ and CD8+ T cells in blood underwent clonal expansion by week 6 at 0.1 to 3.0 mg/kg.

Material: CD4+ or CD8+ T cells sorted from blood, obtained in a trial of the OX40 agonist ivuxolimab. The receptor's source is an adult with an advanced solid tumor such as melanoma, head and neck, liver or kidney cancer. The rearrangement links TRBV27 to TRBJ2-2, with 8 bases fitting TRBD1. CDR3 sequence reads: CASSSDREIGELFF. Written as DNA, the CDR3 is TGTGCCAGCAGTTCGGACAGGGAAATAGGGGAGCTGTTTTTT.